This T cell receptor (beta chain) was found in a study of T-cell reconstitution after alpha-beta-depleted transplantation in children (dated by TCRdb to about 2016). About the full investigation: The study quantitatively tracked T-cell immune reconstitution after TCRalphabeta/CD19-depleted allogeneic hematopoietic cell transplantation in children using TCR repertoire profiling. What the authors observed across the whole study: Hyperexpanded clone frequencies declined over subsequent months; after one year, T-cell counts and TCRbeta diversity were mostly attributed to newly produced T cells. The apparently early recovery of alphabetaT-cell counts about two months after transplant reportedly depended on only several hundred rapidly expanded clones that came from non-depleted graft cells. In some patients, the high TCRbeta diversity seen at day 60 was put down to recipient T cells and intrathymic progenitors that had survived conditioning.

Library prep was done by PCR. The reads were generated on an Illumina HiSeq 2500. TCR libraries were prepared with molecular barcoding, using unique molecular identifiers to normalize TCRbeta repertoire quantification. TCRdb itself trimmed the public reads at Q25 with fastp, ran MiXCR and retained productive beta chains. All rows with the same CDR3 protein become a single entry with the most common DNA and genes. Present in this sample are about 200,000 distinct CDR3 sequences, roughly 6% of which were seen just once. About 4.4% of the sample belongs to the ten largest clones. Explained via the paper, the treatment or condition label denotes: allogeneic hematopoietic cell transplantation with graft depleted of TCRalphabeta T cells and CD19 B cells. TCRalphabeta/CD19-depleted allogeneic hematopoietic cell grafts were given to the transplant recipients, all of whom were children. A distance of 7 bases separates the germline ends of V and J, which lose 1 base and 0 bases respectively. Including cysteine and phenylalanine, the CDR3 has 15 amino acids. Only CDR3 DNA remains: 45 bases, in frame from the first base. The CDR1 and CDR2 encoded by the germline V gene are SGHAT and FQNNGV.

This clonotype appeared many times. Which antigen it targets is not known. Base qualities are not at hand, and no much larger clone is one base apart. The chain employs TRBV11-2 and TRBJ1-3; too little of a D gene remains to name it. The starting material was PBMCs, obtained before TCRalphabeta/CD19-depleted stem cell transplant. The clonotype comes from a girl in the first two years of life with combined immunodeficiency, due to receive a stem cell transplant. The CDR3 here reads CASSLVAGSGNTIYF. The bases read TGTGCCAGCAGCTTAGTGGCAGGCTCTGGAAACACCATATATTTT.